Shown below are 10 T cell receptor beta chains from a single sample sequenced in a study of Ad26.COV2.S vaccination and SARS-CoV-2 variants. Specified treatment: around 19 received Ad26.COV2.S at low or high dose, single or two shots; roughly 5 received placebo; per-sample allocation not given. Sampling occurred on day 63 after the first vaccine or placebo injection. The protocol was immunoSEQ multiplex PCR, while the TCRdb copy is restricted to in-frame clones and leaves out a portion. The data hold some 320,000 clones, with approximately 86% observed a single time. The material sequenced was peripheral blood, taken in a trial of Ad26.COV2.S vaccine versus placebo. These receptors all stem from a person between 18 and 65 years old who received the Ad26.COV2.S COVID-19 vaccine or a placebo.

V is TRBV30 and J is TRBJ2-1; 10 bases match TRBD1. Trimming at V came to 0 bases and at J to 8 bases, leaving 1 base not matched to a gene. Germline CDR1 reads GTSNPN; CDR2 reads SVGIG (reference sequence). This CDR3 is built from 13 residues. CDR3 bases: TGTGCCTGGAGTGTTGGGACAGGGGATGAGCAGTTCTTC. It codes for CAWSVGTGDEQFF.

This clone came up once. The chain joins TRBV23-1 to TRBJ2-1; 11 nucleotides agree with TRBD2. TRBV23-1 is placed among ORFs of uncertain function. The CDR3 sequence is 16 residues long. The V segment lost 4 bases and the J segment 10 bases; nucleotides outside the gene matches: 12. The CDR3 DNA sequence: TGCGCCAGCAGTCGGGCCACTACTAGCGGGGGACGCGAGCAGTTCTTC. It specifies CASSRATTSGGREQFF.

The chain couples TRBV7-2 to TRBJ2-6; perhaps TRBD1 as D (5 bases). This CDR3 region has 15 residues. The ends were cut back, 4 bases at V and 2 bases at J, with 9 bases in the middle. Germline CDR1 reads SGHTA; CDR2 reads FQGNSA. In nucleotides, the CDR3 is TGTGCCAGCAGCTCACAGGTGGCTGGGGCCAACGTCCTGACTTTC. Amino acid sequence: CASSSQVAGANVLTF.

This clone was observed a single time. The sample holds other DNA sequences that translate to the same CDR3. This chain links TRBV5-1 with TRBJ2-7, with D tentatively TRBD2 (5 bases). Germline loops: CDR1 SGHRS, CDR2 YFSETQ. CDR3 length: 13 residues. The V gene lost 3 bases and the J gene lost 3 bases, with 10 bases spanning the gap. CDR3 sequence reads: CASSSGLNYEQYF. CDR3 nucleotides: TGCGCCAGCAGCTCTGGACTGAACTACGAGCAGTACTTC.

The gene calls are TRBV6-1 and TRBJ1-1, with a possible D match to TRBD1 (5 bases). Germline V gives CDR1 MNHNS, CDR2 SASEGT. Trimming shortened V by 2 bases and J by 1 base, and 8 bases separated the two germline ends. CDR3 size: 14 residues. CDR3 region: CASSELRGNTEAFF. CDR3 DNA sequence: TGTGCCAGCAGTGAATTAAGGGGGAACACTGAAGCTTTCTTT.

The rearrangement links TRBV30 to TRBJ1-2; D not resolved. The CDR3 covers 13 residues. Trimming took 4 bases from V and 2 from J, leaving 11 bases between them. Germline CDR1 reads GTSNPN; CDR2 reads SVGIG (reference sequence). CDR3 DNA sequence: TGTGCCTGGAATCCGGAATCAAACTATGGCTACACCTTC. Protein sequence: CAWNPESNYGYTF. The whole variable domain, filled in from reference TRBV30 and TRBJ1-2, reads SQTIHQWPATLVQPVGSPLSLECTVEGTSNPNLYWYRQAAGRGLQLLFYSVGIGQISSEVPQNLSASRPQDRQFILSSKKLLLSDSGFYLCAWNPESNYGYTFGSGTRLTVV.

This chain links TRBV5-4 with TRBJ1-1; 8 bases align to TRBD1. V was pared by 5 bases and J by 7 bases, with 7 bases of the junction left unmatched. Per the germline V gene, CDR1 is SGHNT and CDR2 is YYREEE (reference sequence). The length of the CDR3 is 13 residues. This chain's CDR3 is CASSSGQDIEAFF. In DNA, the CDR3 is TGTGCCAGCAGTTCGGGACAGGACATTGAAGCTTTCTTT.

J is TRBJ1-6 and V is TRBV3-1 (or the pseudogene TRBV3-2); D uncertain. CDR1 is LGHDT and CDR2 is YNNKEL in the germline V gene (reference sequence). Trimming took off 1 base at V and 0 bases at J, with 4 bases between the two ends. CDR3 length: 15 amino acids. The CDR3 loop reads CASSQVSSYNSPLHF. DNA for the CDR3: TGTGCCAGCAGCCAAGTTAGCTCCTATAATTCACCCCTCCACTTT.

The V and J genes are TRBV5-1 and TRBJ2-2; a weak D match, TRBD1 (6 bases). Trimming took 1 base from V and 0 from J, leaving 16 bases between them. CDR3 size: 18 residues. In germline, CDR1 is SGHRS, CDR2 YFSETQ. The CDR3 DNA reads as TGCGCCAGCAGCTTGACAGGGCACGGACCCTCGAACACCGGGGAGCTGTTTTTT. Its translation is CASSLTGHGPSNTGELFF.

The CDR3, as DNA: TGCGCCAGCAGGACAGGGAAAGGAGAGACCCAGTACTTC. Protein product: CASRTGKGETQYF. J is TRBJ2-5 and V is TRBV5-1; 7 bases map to TRBD1. The CDR3 extends over 13 amino acids. From germline, CDR1 is SGHRS and CDR2 YFSETQ. V shed 5 bases and J 4 bases; nucleotides not matched to a gene: 5.